Listed below are T cell receptor beta chains from one sample, sequenced in a study of human T cells and chemical hapten exposure. TCRdb redid the calling of the RACE reads with MiXCR, one entry per CDR3 protein. In the table there are approximately 370,000 distinct CDR3 sequences, 5.5% of which are singletons. Source: whole blood, taken in connection with sensitization to the hapten diphenylcyclopropenone (DPC). The receptors here all came from a woman under 30 with alopecia areata. Some clones in this sample may be carry-over from other donors' samples. CDR3s include the opening cysteine and the closing phenylalanine or tryptophan. D genes are given only for firm matches. A row's size may be missing; if present it is once, few, many or a size class.

v_call	clone_size	d_call	j_call	cdr3_nt	cdr3_aa
TRBV5-3	.	TRBD2	TRBJ2-1	TGTGCCAGAAGCTTGCCGGGACTAGCGGCTTCCTACAATGAGCAGTTCTTC	CARSLPGLAASYNEQFF
TRBV6-6	few	TRBD1	TRBJ1-4	TGTGCCAGCAGTTACGATCGACAGGGCCTTAATGAAAAACTGTTTTTT	CASSYDRQGLNEKLFF
TRBV30	many	.	TRBJ1-3	TGTGCCTGGAGTCCCCCCCGGGGGGGAGGTACTGGAAACACCATATATTTT	CAWSPPRGGGTGNTIYF
TRBV2	many	.	TRBJ2-1	TGTGCCAGCAGTGAAGAAGAGAGCAATGAGCAGTTCTTC	CASSEEESNEQFF
TRBV9	.	TRBD1	TRBJ1-4	TGTGCCAGCAGCACCGCAGGGGGCGCGAATGAAAAACTGTTTTTT	CASSTAGGANEKLFF
TRBV2	few	TRBD2	TRBJ2-1	TGTGCCAGCAGTGAAGCTAGCGGGGCCTACAATGAGCAGTTCTTC	CASSEASGAYNEQFF
TRBV20-1	many	.	TRBJ2-7	TGCAGTGCTTGGGCATCCTACGAGCAGTACTTC	CSAWASYEQYF
TRBV5-1	many	.	TRBJ1-1	TGCGCCAGCAGCTTGGCCACAGGGATTGAAGCTTTCTTT	CASSLATGIEAFF
TRBV25-1	.	TRBD1	TRBJ1-2	TGTGCCAGCACCCCCGGGACAGGGAAGAGCTATGGCTACACCTTC	CASTPGTGKSYGYTF
TRBV6-5	.	.	TRBJ1-6	TGTGCCAGCAAGGCTGGATATAATTCACCCCTCCACTTT	CASKAGYNSPLHF
TRBV5-5	many	TRBD1	TRBJ1-5	TGTGCCAGCAGCGTTACAGGGGATCGGAATCAGCCCCAGCATTTT	CASSVTGDRNQPQHF
TRBV7-8	few	.	TRBJ2-5	TGTGCCAGCAGCGTGGGACGGCAAGAGACCCAGTACTTC	CASSVGRQETQYF
TRBV7-2	.	TRBD2	TRBJ2-5	TGTGCCAGCAGCCTTCTGACTAGCGGGGGGGAAGAGACCCAGTACTTC	CASSLLTSGGEETQYF
TRBV29-1	few	.	TRBJ1-2	TGCAGCGTTATGACAGAGAACTATGGCTACACCTTC	CSVMTENYGYTF
TRBV7-9	many	.	TRBJ2-4	TGTGCCAGCAGCACGGGACGTCTCGCGTCAGCCAAAAACATTCAGTACTTC	CASSTGRLASAKNIQYF
TRBV28	many	TRBD2	TRBJ2-5	TGTGCCAGCAGTCTCCCCTCTAGCGGGCAAGAGACCCAGTACTTC	CASSLPSSGQETQYF
TRBV28	many	.	TRBJ2-1	TGTGCCACACTAGCAGCCTGGAGGGGCTCCTACAATGAGCAGTTCTTC	CATLAAWRGSYNEQFF
TRBV18	many	.	TRBJ2-2	TGTGCCAGCCAGAACACCGGGGAGCTGTTTTTT	CASQNTGELFF
TRBV6-2/TRBV6-3	.	.	TRBJ2-7	TGTGCCATCTCTTATACCAGGGAGATGGAGCAGTACTTC	CAISYTREMEQYF
TRBV18	few	.	TRBJ1-4	TGTGCCAGCTCCCCCTCCAGAACTAATGAAAAACTGTTTTTT	CASSPSRTNEKLFF
TRBV6-5	.	TRBD2	TRBJ2-1	TGTGCCAGCAGTTACGGGCTAGCGGGGAACAATGAGCAGTTCTTC	CASSYGLAGNNEQFF
TRBV5-1	.	TRBD1	TRBJ2-2	TGCGCCAGCAGCTTGACAGGGGTGGACACCGGGGAGCTGTTTTTT	CASSLTGVDTGELFF
TRBV7-6	many	TRBD1	TRBJ2-1	TGTGCCAGCAGCTTAGGCCGAGGGGGCTTTTACAATGAGCAGTTCTTC	CASSLGRGGFYNEQFF
TRBV20-1	.	.	TRBJ1-4	TGCAGTGCCCCCTCAACTAATGAAAAACTGTTTTTT	CSAPSTNEKLFF
TRBV12-3/TRBV12-4	few	.	TRBJ1-3	TGTGCCGGGGAGGAGAAAGACTCTGGAAACACCATATATTTT	CAGEEKDSGNTIYF
TRBV29-1	many	TRBD2	TRBJ2-3	TGCAGCGTTGACGCAGATAGCGGGAACCCGGGGGATACGCAGTATTTT	CSVDADSGNPGDTQYF
TRBV4-2	few	TRBD2	TRBJ2-1	TGTGCCAGCAGCCAAGAGATCCCGGGGGGATACAATGAGCAGTTCTTC	CASSQEIPGGYNEQFF
TRBV27	.	.	TRBJ1-6	TGTGCCAGCAGTTTAGTAGGGGTTGTCACGAATTCACCCCTCCACTTT	CASSLVGVVTNSPLHF